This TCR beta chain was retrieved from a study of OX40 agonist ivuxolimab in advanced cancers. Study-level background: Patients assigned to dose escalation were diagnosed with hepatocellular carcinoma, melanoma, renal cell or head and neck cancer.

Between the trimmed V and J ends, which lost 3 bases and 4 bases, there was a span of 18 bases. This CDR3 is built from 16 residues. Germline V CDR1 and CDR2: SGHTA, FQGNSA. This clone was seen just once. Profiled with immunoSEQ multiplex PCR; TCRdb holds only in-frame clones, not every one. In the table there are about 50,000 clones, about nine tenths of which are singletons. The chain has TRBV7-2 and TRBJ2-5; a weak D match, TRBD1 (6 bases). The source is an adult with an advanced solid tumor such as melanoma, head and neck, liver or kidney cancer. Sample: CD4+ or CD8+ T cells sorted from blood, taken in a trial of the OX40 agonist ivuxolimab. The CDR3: CASSFQQGLFGETQYF. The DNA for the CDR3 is TGTGCCAGCAGCTTCCAACAGGGTTTGTTCGGAGAGACCCAGTACTTC. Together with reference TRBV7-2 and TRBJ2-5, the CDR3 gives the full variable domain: GAGVSQSPSNKVTEKGKDVELRCDPISGHTALYWYRQSLGQGLEFLIYFQGNSAPDKSGLPSDRFSAERTGGSVSTLTIQRTQQEDSAVYLCASSFQQGLFGETQYFGPGTRLLVL.